The 20 T cell receptor beta chains below come from one sample, sequenced in a study of CD8+CD57+ T cells in acquired aplastic anemia. Before being chosen for sequencing, patients had shown CD8+CD57+ cell expansion by flow cytometry. The template for TCR beta VDJ and CDR3 sequence profiling was genomic DNA. TCRdb reanalysed the reads using MiXCR and keeps one entry per CDR3 protein. Counted here are roughly 240,000 distinct CDR3 sequences, around half occurring once; the ten biggest clones make up 7% to 10%. Sequencing was performed on sorted CD4+, CD8+, or CD8+CD57+ T cells (not recorded which) from PBMCs. The source of these receptors is a human donor with aplastic anemia.

This clonotype occurred many times. The V gene is TRBV10-2, the J gene TRBJ2-7, with 8 bases matching TRBD1. Looked up from germline, CDR1 is WSHSY and CDR2 is SAAADI. Unmatched junction bases numbered 7, after V lost 4 bases and J lost 2 bases. The CDR3 has 15 amino acids. CDR3 protein: CASSVSRTGTYEQYF. In nucleotides, the CDR3 is TGCGCCAGCAGTGTCTCGAGGACAGGGACCTACGAGCAGTACTTC.

The chain employs TRBV2 and TRBJ1-5; 9 positions match TRBD1. The CDR3 runs to 14 residues. Germline-derived CDR1 and CDR2 are SNHLY and FYNNEI. The V gene end was trimmed by 5 bases and the J gene end by 5 bases; junction bases not matched to a gene: 4. In nucleotides, the CDR3 is TGTGCCAGCAGTTCCGGGACAGGGTATCAGCCCCAGCATTTT. Its translation: CASSSGTGYQPQHF.

The sample holds many counts of this clonotype. The chain is built from TRBV7-8 and TRBJ2-1, with D perhaps matching TRBD1 (6 bases). Per the germline V gene, CDR1 is SGHVS and CDR2 is FQNEAQ. The ends were cut back, 5 bases at V and 0 bases at J, with 17 bases in the middle. This CDR3 is 17 amino acids long. CDR3 in DNA: TGTGCCAGCAGCAAGAATCACAGGGAACGCTCCTACAATGAGCAGTTCTTC. It translates to CASSKNHRERSYNEQFF. The full variable domain, with the rest looked up from reference TRBV7-8 and TRBJ2-1, is GAGVSQSPRYKVAKRGQDVALRCDPISGHVSLFWYQQALGQGPEFLTYFQNEAQLDKSGLPSDRFFAERPEGSVSTLKIQRTQQEDSAVYLCASSKNHRERSYNEQFFGPGTRLTVL.

This clonotype has at least ten counts. The V gene is TRBV5-8, the J gene TRBJ2-3; D not certain. The V end lost 6 bases, the J end lost 0 bases, and 5 bases lay between the germline ends. Germline CDR1 is SGHTS and CDR2 is YDEGEE. The CDR3 runs 12 residues. CDR3 in DNA: TGTGCCAGCACCCGTAGCACAGATACGCAGTATTTT. Amino acid sequence: CASTRSTDTQYF.

The chain's CDR3 is CSAIRDRSNQPQHF. CDR3 in DNA: TGCAGTGCTATCAGGGACCGCTCCAATCAGCCCCAGCATTTT. The chain carries TRBV20-1 and TRBJ1-5, with D possibly matching TRBD1 (5 bases). Germline V CDR1 and CDR2: DFQATT, SNEGSKA (reference sequence). V was pared by 4 bases and J by 3 bases, with 13 bases between. CDR3 length: 14 amino acids.

Concerning this clonotype itself: One end of the junction is discordant with germline, which a read error may explain. DNA for the CDR3: TGTGCCAGCAGTTCCGGCCGAGAAGCTCTCTTT. Amino acids: CASSSGREALF. The chain has TRBV6-5 and TRBJ1-1, with D uncertain. The CDR3 totals 11 residues. Per germline, CDR1 MNHEY and CDR2 SVGAGI.

This sequence joins TRBV7-6 and TRBJ2-1; TRBD2 agrees at 10 bases. CDR3 length: 15 amino acids. Germline lookup yields CDR1 SGHVS and CDR2 FNYEAQ. V was pared by 1 base and J by 9 bases, with 6 bases of the junction left unmatched. The CDR3 region has the DNA TGTGCCAGCAGCTTAGTGGAGCGGGGGGGCGGTGAGCAGTTCTTC. The encoded protein is CASSLVERGGGEQFF.

This chain connects TRBV10-3 to TRBJ2-7; TRBD2 agrees at 7 bases. V lost 4 bases to trimming and J lost 3 bases; unmatched junction nucleotides: 6. Looked up from germline, CDR1 is ENHRY and CDR2 is SYGVKD. This CDR3 has 14 amino acids. CDR3 protein: CAISGFAGDYEQYF. The CDR3 nucleotides read TGTGCCATCAGTGGCTTTGCGGGGGACTACGAGCAGTACTTC.

This chain links TRBV19 with TRBJ2-7; 9 nucleotides line up with TRBD1. The V and J ends lost 5 bases and 2 bases, in that order; junction bases with no gene match: 7. Germline V gives CDR1 LNHDA, CDR2 SQIVND (reference sequence). This CDR3 comprises 15 residues. This chain's CDR3 is CASSETGGSAYEQYF. CDR3 coding DNA: TGTGCCAGTAGTGAAACAGGGGGCTCAGCCTACGAGCAGTACTTC.

This chain connects TRBV12-5 to TRBJ2-3; 8 nucleotides line up with TRBD1. V shed 3 bases and J 4 bases; nucleotides not matched to a gene: 3. Germline V lookup: CDR1 LGHNT, CDR2 FRNRAP. The CDR3 has 14 amino acids. The CDR3: CASGLGQGADTQYF. The DNA of the CDR3 is TGTGCTAGTGGTTTAGGACAGGGCGCAGATACGCAGTATTTT.

This clonotype occurred a few times. The J gene is TRBJ1-5, the V gene TRBV6-5, with D unresolved. Trimming stripped 5 bases from V and 4 bases from J, with 9 bases between. This CDR3 is built from 13 residues. The V gene's germline CDR1 is MNHEY and CDR2 SVGAGI. The CDR3 sequence is CASSLTSNQPQHF. The CDR3 DNA follows: TGTGCCAGCAGTCTTACCTCTAATCAGCCCCAGCATTTT.

J is TRBJ2-7 and V is TRBV7-2; D may be TRBD1 (6 bases). CDR1 and CDR2 (germline): SGHTA, FQGNSA. This CDR3 is built from 18 residues. Trimming removed 0 bases at V and 3 bases at J, with 21 bases between. CDR3 sequence (DNA): TGTGCCAGCAGCTTAGCCGACAGGTTTATAAGCTTGAACTACGAGCAGTACTTC. Translation: CASSLADRFISLNYEQYF.

Many counts were recorded for this clonotype. V gene TRBV12-3 or TRBV12-4 combines with J gene TRBJ2-5, with 9 bases aligning to TRBD2. There are 15 residues in the CDR3. With 7 bases clipped from V and 1 base from J, the junction kept 7 bases outside the gene matches. The CDR3 spells CASKGLAGIQETQYF. The CDR3 DNA is TGTGCCAGCAAGGGGCTAGCGGGGATCCAAGAGACCCAGTACTTC.

This clonotype qualifies as medium-sized. The chain has TRBV15 and TRBJ2-5; TRBD2 matches at 7 bases. Germline CDR1 is LNHNV and CDR2 is YYDKDF (reference sequence). The CDR3 runs 17 residues. With 0 bases clipped from V and 4 bases from J, the junction kept 11 bases outside the gene matches. Here the CDR3 reads CATSRERAGRGGETQYF. The CDR3 DNA is TGTGCCACCAGCAGAGAACGTGCAGGGAGGGGTGGAGAGACCCAGTACTTC.

Regarding this clonotype: This clone may be a read error of a much larger clone one base away. The chain carries TRBV7-8 and TRBJ2-5; D call uncertain. Matching the DNA end better, TRBJ2-4 makes the J call doubtful. The germline CDR1 and CDR2 sequences are SGHVS and FQNEAQ. The CDR3 has 15 residues. In DNA, the CDR3 is TGTGCCAGCAGCTTAGTCCGCAACACGGAAAACATTCAGTACTTC. Its translation: CASSLVRNTENIQYF.

Ten or more counts support this clonotype. This sequence joins TRBV10-3 and TRBJ1-1, with TRBD1 matching 7 bases. Losses at the gene ends were 4 bases for V and 2 bases for J; bases not matched to a gene: 4. CDR1 ENHRY and CDR2 SYGVKD come from the germline V gene. CDR3 size: 14 residues. The CDR3 loop is CAISGRDSNTEAFF. In nucleotides, the CDR3 is TGTGCCATCAGTGGCCGGGACAGCAACACTGAAGCTTTCTTT.

As regards this clonotype: A read error may explain this, as a much larger clone is one base away. The rearrangement uses TRBV11-3 and TRBJ2-7; TRBD1 agrees at 7 bases. This CDR3 comprises 13 residues. Germline-derived CDR1 and CDR2 are SGHNT and YENEEA. The CDR3 here is CASRGQTFYERYF. CDR3 sequence (DNA): TGTGCCAGCAGGGGACAGACCTTCTACGAGCGGTACTTC. Filled out from reference TRBV11-3 and TRBJ2-7, the complete variable domain reads EAGVVQSPRYKIIEKKQPVAFWCNPISGHNTLYWYLQNLGQGPELLIRYENEEAVDDSQLPKDRFSAERLKGVDSTLKIQPAELGDSAVYLCASRGQTFYERYFGPGTRLTVT.

V is TRBV10-3 and J is TRBJ2-3, with D hard to call. Germline CDR1 and CDR2: ENHRY and SYGVKD. This CDR3 region has 15 residues. V shed 5 bases and J shed 0 bases, with 12 bases lying between them. Here the CDR3 reads CAISISSGSTDTQYF. CDR3 coding DNA: TGTGCCATCAGTATATCGTCCGGGAGCACAGATACGCAGTATTTT.

This chain uses TRBV24-1 with TRBJ1-6; 9 bases are a match to TRBD1. CDR3 length equals 16 residues. Per the germline V gene, CDR1 is KGHDR and CDR2 is SFDVKD. Trimming at V came to 5 bases and at J to 7 bases, leaving 8 bases not matched to a gene. The CDR3 reads CATSGTPTGGNSPLHF. The CDR3 DNA reads as TGTGCCACCAGTGGCACTCCGACAGGGGGGAATTCACCCCTCCACTTT.

This clonotype was observed many times. The chain has TRBV15 and TRBJ1-1; D is possibly TRBD1 (5 bases). The germline gives CDR1 LNHNV, CDR2 YYDKDF (reference sequence). There are 14 residues in the CDR3. V dropped 1 base and J dropped 0 bases, with 6 bases sitting between them. CDR3 sequence: CATSRVGVNTEAFF. In DNA form, the CDR3 reads TGTGCCACCAGCAGAGTGGGGGTGAACACTGAAGCTTTCTTT.